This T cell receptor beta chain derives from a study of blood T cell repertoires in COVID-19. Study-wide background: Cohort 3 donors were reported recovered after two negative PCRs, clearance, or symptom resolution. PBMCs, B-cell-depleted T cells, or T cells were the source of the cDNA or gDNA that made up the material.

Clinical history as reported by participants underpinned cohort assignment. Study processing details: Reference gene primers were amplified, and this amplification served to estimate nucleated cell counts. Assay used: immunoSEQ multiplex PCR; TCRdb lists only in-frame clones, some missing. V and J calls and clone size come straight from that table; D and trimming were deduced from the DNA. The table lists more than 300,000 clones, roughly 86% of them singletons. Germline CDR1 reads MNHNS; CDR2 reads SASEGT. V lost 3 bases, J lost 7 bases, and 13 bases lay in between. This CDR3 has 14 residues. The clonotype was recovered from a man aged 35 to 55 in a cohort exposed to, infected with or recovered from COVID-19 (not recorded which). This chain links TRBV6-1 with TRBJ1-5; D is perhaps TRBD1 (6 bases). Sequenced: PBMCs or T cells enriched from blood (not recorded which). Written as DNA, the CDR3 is TGTGCCAGCAGTGATCAGGGGATTTCGCAGCCCCAGCATTTT. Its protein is CASSDQGISQPQHF.